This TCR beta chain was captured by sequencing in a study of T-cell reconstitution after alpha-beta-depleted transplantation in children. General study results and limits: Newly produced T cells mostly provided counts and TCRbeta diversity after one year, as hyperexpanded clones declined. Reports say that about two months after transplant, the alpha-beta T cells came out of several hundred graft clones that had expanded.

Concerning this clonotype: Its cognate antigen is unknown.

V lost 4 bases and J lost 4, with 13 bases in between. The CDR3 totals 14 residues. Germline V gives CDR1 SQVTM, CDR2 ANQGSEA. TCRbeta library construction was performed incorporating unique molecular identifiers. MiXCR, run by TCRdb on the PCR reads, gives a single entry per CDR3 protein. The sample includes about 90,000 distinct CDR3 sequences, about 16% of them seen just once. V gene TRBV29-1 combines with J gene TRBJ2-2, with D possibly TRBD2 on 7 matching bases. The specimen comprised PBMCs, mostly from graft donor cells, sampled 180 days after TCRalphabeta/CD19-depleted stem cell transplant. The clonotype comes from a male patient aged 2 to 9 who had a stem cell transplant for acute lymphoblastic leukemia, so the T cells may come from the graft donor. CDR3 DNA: TGCAGCGTTGGAGGGGGGGTTGGCACCGGGGAGCTGTTTTTT. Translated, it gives CSVGGGVGTGELFF.